This T cell receptor beta chain originates from a study of human T cells and chemical hapten exposure. This clonotype was recorded at least ten times. Time point meaning: patch test 2, 6 weeks after DPC sensitization. Described treatment: therapeutic diphenylcyclopropenone sensitization with weekly scalp DPC. Germline V CDR1 and CDR2: SGHAT, FQNNGV. This CDR3 contains 13 residues. V lost 1 base and J lost 7, with 8 bases in between. MiXCR was run by TCRdb on the RACE reads, yielding one entry per CDR3 protein. The top ten hold approximately 2.5% of the sample, which has tens of thousands of distinct CDR3 sequences, around 9.6% seen once.

This chain uses TRBV11-2 with TRBJ2-1, with D unclear. The TCR originated in a woman aged 25-40 years with alopecia areata. Some clones in this sample may be carry-over from other donors' samples. The source material was whole blood, sampled in connection with sensitization to the hapten diphenylcyclopropenone (DPC). The CDR3 nucleotides read TGTGCCAGCAGCTTAGTCACCCGAAATGAGCAGTTCTTC. Amino acids: CASSLVTRNEQFF. Combining the CDR3 with reference TRBV11-2 and TRBJ2-1 gives the whole variable domain EAGVAQSPRYKIIEKRQSVAFWCNPISGHATLYWYQQILGQGPKLLIQFQNNGVVDDSQLPKDRFSAERLKGVDSTLKIQPAKLEDSAVYLCASSLVTRNEQFFGPGTRLTVL.